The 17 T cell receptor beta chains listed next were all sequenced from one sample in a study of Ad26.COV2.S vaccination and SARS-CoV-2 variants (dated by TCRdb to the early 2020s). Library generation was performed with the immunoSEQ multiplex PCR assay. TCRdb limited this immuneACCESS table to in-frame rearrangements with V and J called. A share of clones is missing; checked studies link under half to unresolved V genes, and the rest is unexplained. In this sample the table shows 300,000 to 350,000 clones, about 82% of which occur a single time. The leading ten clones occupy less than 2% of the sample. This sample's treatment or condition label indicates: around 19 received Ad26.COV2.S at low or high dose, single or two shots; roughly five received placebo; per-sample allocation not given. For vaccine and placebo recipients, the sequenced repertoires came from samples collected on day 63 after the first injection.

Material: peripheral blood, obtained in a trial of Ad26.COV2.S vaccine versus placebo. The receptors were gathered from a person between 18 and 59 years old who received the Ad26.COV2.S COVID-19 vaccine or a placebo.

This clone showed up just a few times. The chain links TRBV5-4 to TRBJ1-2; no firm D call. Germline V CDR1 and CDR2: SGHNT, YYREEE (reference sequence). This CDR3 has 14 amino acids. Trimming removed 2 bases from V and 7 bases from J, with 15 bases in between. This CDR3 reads CASSFSQINSGYTF. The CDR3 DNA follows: TGTGCCAGCAGCTTTTCACAGATAAATTCTGGCTACACCTTC.

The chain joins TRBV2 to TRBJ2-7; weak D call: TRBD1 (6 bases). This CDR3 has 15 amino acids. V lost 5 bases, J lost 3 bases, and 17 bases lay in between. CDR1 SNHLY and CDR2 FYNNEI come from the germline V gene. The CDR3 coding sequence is TGTGCCAGCAGTCCCCCTAACAGGGAGAACTACGAGCAGTACTTC. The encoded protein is CASSPPNRENYEQYF.

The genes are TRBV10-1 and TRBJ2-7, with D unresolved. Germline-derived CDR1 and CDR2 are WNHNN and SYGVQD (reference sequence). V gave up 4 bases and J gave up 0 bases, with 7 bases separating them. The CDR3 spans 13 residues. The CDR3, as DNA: TGCGCCAGCAGTGCCGCAGGCTCCTACGAGCAGTACTTC. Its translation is CASSAAGSYEQYF.

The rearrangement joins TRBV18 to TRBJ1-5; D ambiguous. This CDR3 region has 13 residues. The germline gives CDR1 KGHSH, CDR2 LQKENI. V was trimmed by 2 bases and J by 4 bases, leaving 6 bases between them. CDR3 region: CASSPSSNQPQHF. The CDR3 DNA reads TGTGCCAGCTCACCATCCTCAAATCAGCCCCAGCATTTT.

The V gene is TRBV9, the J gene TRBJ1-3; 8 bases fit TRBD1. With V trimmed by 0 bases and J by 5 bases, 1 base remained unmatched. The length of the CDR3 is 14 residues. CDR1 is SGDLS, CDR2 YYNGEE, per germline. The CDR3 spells CASSVGQGRNTIYF. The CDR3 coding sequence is TGTGCCAGCAGCGTAGGACAGGGGAGAAACACCATATATTTT.

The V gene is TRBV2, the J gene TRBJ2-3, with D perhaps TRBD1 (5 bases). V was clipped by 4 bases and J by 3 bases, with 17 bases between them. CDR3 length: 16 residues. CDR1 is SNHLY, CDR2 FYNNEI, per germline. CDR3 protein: CASSGYGHYRTDTQYF. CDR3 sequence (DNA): TGTGCCAGCAGTGGCTACGGACACTACAGGACAGATACGCAGTATTTT.

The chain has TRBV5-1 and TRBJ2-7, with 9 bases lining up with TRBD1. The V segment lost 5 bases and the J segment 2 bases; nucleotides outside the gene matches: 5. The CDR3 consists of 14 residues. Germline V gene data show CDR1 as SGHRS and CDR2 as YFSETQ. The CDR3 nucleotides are TGCGCCAGCAGGCTAGGGACAGGGACCTACGAGCAGTACTTC. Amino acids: CASRLGTGTYEQYF.

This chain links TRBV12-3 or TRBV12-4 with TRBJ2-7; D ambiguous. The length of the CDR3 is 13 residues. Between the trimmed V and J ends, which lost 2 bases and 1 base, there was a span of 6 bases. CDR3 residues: CASSLKGSYEQYF. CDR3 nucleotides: TGTGCCAGCAGTTTAAAAGGATCCTACGAGCAGTACTTC.

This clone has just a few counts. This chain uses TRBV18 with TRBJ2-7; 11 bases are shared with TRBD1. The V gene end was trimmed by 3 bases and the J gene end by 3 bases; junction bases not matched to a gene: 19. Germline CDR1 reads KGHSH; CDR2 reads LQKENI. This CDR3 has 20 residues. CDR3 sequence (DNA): TGTGCCAGCTCACCGATTCGGGCCCCGGTATTAGGGACAGGGGGCTACGAGCAGTACTTC. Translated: CASSPIRAPVLGTGGYEQYF.

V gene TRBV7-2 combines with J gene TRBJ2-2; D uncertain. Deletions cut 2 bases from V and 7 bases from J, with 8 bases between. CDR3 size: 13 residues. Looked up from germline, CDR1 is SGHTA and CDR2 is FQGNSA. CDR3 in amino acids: CASSLLTLGELFF. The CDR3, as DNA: TGTGCCAGCAGCTTACTGACTCTCGGGGAGCTGTTTTTT.

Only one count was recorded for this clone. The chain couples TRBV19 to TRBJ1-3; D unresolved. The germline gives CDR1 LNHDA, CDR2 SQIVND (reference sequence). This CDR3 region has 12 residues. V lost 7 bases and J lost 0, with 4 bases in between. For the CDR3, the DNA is TGTGCCAGTAAGGACTCTGGAAACACCATATATTTT. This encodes CASKDSGNTIYF.

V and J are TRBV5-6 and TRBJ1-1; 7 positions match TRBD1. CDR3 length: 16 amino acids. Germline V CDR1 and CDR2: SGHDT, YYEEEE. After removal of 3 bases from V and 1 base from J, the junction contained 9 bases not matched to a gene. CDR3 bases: TGTGCCAGCAGCTGGGCTCCCGGGACAGCGAACACTGAAGCTTTCTTT. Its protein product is CASSWAPGTANTEAFF.

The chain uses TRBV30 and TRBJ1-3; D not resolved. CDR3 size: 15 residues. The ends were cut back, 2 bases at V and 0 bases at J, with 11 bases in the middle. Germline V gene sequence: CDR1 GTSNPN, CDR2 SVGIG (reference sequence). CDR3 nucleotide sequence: TGTGCCTGGAGTCCCTACCTAGGCTCTGGAAACACCATATATTTT. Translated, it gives CAWSPYLGSGNTIYF.

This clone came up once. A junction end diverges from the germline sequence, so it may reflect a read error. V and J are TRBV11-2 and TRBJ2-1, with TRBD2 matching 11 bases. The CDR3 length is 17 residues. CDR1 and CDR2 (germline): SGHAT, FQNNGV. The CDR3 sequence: CARSLISGGAGGNEQFF. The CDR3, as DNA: TGTGCCCGCAGCTTAATTAGCGGGGGGGCAGGGGGCAATGAGCAGTTCTTC.

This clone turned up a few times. CDR3 DNA sequence: TGCAGCGTCCTTGACAAATTCTATGGCTACACCTTC. It yields the protein CSVLDKFYGYTF. The J gene is TRBJ1-2, the V gene TRBV29-1; D is ambiguous. V was shortened by 6 bases and J by 4 bases, with 12 bases between the two germline ends. The CDR3 loop spans 12 amino acids. Germline CDR1 SQVTM, CDR2 ANQGSEA.

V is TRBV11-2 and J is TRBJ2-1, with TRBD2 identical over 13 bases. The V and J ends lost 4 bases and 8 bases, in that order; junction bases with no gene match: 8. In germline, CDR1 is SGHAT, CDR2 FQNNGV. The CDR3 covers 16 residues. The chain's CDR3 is CASSSRTSGGLYEQFF. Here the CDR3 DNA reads TGTGCCAGCAGCTCGAGGACTAGCGGGGGTTTGTATGAGCAGTTCTTC.

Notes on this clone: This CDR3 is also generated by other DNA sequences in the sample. CDR3 residues: CASSPDRDGEKLFF. DNA of the CDR3: TGTGCCAGCAGCCCCGACAGGGATGGTGAAAAACTGTTTTTT. The rearrangement joins TRBV6-5 to TRBJ1-4; TRBD1 matches at 7 bases. V dropped 6 bases and J dropped 7; count of bases not matched to a gene: 8. The CDR3 covers 14 residues. Per the germline V gene, CDR1 is MNHEY and CDR2 is SVGAGI.